The clone carrying this T cell receptor (beta chain) was found once. Germline assignment: CDR1 SNHLY and CDR2 FYNNEI. CDR3 length: 15 residues. The V segment lost 2 bases and the J segment 5 bases; nucleotides outside the gene matches: 7. This sample is drawn from a study of OX40 agonist ivuxolimab in advanced cancers. On the study more broadly: A partial response was reached by three patients: one with hepatocellular carcinoma and two with cutaneous melanoma.

Method: immunoSEQ multiplex PCR; TCRdb's copy keeps in-frame clones and lacks some. This table holds approximately 58,000 clones, roughly 84% found once. V gene TRBV2 combines with J gene TRBJ2-7; 9 positions match TRBD2. This TCR was recovered from an adult with an advanced solid tumor such as melanoma, head and neck, liver or kidney cancer. Sample: CD4+ or CD8+ T cells sorted from blood, taken in a trial of the OX40 agonist ivuxolimab. CDR3 in amino acids: CASSELIAGANEQYF. DNA of the CDR3: TGTGCCAGCAGTGAATTAATAGCGGGAGCGAACGAGCAGTACTTC.